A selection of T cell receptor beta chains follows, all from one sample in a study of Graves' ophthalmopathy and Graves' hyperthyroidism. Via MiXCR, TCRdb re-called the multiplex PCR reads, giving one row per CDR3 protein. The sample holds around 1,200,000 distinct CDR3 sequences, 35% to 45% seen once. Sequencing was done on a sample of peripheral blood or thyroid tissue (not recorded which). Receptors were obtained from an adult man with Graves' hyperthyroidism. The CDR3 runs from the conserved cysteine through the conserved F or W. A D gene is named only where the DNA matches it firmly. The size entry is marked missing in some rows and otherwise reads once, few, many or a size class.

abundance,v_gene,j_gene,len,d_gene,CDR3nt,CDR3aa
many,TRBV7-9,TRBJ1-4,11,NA,TGTGCCAGCAGCATAATTGAGAAACTGTTTTTT,CASSIIEKLFF
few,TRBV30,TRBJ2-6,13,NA,TGTGCCTGGATGGCCTCTGGGGCCAACGTCCTGACTTTC,CAWMASGANVLTF
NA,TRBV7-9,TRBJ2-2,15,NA,TGTGCCAGCAGCCCGGAGCCTTTAAACACCGGGGAGCTGTTTTTT,CASSPEPLNTGELFF
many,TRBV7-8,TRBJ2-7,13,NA,TGTGCCAGCAGCCCCACCCCCGGGTACGAGCAGTACTTC,CASSPTPGYEQYF
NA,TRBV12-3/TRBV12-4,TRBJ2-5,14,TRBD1,TGTGCCAGCAGTGATGGACAGGGGCTGGAGACCCAGTACTTC,CASSDGQGLETQYF
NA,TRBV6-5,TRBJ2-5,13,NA,TGTGCCAGCAGTTATGGAGGGTTTGGGACCCAGTACTTC,CASSYGGFGTQYF
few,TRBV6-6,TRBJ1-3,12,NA,TGTGCCAGCAGTGACTGGGCTTACACCATATATTTT,CASSDWAYTIYF
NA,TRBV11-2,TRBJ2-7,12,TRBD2,TGTGCCACCGCCGGGGGGGGCTGGGAGCAGTACTTC,CATAGGGWEQYF
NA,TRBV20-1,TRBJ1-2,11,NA,TGCAGTGCTCGAAATAACTATGGCTACACCTTC,CSARNNYGYTF
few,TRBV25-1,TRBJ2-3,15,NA,TGTGCCAGCAGTGATACCGGGGGCCCCACAGATACGCAGTATTTT,CASSDTGGPTDTQYF
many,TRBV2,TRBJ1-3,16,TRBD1,TGTGCCAGCAGTTACAGGGGACTTGACTCTGGAAACACCATATATTTT,CASSYRGLDSGNTIYF
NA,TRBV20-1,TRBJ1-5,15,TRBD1,TGCAGTGCTTTTATCCGGGACAGGAGCAATCAGCCCCAGCATTTT,CSAFIRDRSNQPQHF
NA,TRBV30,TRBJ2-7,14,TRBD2,TGTGCCTGGAGTCCGGGACTAGCGTCCTACGAGCAGTACTTC,CAWSPGLASYEQYF
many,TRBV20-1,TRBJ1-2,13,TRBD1,TGCAGTGCTAGGGGGGACAGCTCCTATGGCTACACCTTC,CSARGDSSYGYTF
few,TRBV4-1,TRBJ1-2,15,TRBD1,TGCGCCAGCAGCCAAGAAATGGACAGGGCCTATGGCTACACCTTC,CASSQEMDRAYGYTF
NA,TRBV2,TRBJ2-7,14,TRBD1,TGTGCCAGCAGCGCAACAGGGGGCATAAGAGGGCAGTACTTC,CASSATGGIRGQYF
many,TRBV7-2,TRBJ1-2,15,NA,TGTGCCAGCAGCTTAGCCTCAAACTCTAACTATGGCTACACCTTC,CASSLASNSNYGYTF